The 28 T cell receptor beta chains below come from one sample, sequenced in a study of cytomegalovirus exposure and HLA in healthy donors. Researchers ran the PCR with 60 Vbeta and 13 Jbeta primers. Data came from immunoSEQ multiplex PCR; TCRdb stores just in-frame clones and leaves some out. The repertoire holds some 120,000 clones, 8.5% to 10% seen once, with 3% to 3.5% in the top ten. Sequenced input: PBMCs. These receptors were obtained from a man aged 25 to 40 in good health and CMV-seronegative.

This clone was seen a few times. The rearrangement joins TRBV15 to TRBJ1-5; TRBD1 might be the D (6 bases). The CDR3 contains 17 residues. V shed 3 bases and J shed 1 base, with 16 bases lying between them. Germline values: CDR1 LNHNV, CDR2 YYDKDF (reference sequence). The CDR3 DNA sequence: TGTGCCACCAGCAGTACTTTCAGGGGTGAGAGCAATCAGCCCCAGCATTTT. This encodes CATSSTFRGESNQPQHF.

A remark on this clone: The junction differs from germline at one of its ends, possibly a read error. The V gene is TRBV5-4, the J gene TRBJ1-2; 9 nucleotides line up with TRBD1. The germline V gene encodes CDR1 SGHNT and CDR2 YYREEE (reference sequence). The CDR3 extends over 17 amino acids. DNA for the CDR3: TGTGCCAGCAGTTTGGCCGGGACAGGGACCATATACTATGGCTACACCTTC. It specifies CASSLAGTGTIYYGYTF.

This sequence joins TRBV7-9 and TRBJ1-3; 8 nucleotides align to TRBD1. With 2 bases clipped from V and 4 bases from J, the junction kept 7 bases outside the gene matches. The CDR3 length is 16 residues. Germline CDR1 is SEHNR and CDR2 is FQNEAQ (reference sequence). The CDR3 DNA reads TGTGCCAGCAGCTTAACAACAGGGGGTGCAGGAAACACCATATATTTT. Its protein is CASSLTTGGAGNTIYF.

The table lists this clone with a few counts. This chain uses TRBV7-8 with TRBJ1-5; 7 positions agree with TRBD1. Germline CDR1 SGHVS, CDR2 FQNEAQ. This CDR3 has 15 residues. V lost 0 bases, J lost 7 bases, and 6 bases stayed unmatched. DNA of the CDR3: TGTGCCAGCAGCTTAGCGCGGGACAGTGACCAGCCCCAGCATTTT. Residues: CASSLARDSDQPQHF.

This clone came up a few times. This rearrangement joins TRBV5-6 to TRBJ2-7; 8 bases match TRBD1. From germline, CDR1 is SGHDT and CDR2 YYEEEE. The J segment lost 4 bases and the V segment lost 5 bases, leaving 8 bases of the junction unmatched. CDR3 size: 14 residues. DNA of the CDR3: TGTGCCAGCAGTCCCGAACAGGGGGGATACGAGCAGTACTTC. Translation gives CASSPEQGGYEQYF.

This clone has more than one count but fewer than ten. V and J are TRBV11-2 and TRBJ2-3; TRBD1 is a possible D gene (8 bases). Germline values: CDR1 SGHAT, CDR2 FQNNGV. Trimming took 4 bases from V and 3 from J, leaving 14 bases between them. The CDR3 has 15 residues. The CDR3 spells CASSSLQGGTDTQYF. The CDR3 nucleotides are TGTGCCAGCAGCTCCTTACAGGGGGGGACAGATACGCAGTATTTT.

CDR3 sequence (DNA): TGTGCCAGCAGCCCCCTACAGGGGATGAACACTGAAGCTTTCTTT. Translating gives CASSPLQGMNTEAFF. J is TRBJ1-1 and V is TRBV5-6; 7 bases line up with TRBD1. Germline V gene lookup returns CDR1 SGHDT and CDR2 YYEEEE. The V segment lost 4 bases and the J segment 0 bases; nucleotides outside the gene matches: 6. The length of the CDR3 is 15 residues.

CDR3 nucleotides: TGTGCCAGCATTCACACAGGGGGCTCTGGAAACACCATATATTTT. Amino acids: CASIHTGGSGNTIYF. The genes are TRBV6-5 and TRBJ1-3; 8 nucleotides line up with TRBD1. CDR3 length: 15 amino acids. Trimming removed 7 bases from V and 0 bases from J; junction bases left unmatched: 5. Germline V gene sequence: CDR1 MNHEY, CDR2 SVGAGI.

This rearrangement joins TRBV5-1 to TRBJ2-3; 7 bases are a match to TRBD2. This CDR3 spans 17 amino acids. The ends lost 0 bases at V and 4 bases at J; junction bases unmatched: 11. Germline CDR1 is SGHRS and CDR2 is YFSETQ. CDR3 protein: CASSLALIPAGADTQYF. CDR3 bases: TGCGCCAGCAGCTTGGCCCTAATCCCGGCGGGGGCAGATACGCAGTATTTT.

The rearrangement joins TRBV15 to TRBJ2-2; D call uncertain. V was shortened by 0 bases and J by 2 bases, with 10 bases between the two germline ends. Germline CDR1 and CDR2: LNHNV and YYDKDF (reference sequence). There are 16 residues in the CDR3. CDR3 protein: CATSRDPTRNTGELFF. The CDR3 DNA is TGTGCCACCAGCAGAGACCCGACACGCAACACCGGGGAGCTGTTTTTT.

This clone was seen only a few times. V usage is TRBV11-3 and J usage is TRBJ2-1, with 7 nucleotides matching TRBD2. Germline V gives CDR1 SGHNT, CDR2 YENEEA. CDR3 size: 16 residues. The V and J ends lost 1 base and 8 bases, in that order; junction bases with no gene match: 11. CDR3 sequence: CASSLAGGGGFDEQFF. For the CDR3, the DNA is TGTGCCAGCAGCTTAGCGGGAGGTGGTGGTTTCGATGAGCAGTTCTTC.

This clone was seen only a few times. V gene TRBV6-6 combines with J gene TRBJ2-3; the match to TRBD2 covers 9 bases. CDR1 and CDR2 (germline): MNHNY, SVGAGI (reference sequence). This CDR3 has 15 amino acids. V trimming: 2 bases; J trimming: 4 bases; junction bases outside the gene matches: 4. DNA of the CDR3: TGTGCCAGCAGTTACGTAGCGGGAGCTTCAGATACGCAGTATTTT. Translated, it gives CASSYVAGASDTQYF.

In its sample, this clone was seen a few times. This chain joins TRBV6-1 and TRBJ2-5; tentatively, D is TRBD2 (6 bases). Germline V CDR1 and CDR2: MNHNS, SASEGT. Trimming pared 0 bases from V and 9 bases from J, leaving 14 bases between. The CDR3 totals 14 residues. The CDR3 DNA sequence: TGTGCCAGCAGTGAAGCGCTGGGGAGGATGGCCCAGTACTTC. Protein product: CASSEALGRMAQYF.

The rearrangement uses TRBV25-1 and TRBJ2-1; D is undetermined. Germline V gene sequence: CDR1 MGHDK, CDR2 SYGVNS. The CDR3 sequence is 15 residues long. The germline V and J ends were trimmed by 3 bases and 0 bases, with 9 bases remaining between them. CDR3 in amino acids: CASSDARGSYNEQFF. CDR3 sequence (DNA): TGTGCCAGCAGTGACGCTAGAGGCTCCTACAATGAGCAGTTCTTC.

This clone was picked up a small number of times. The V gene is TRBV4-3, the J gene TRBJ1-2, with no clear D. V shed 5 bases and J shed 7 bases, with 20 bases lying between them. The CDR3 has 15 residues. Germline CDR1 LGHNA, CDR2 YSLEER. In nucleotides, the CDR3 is TGCGCCAGCAGCTCCCACAGCACCGTCGGTCCTGGCTACACCTTC. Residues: CASSSHSTVGPGYTF.

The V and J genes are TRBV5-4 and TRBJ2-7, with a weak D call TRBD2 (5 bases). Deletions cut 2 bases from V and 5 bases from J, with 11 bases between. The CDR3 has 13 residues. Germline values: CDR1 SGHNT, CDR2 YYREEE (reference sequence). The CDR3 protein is CASSFGLGDEQYF. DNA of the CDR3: TGTGCCAGCAGCTTTGGACTCGGGGACGAGCAGTACTTC. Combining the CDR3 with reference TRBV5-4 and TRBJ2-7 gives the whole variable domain ETGVTQSPTHLIKTRGQQVTLRCSSQSGHNTVSWYQQALGQGPQFIFQYYREEENGRGNFPPRFSGLQFPNYSSELNVNALELDDSALYLCASSFGLGDEQYFGPGTRLTVT.

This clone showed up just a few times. CDR3 loop: CAISDRYLGGGSYNEQFF. The CDR3 bases are TGTGCCATCAGTGACCGTTATCTTGGGGGCGGCTCCTACAATGAGCAGTTCTTC. J is TRBJ2-1 and V is TRBV10-3, with a weak D call TRBD1 (6 bases). Looked up from germline, CDR1 is ENHRY and CDR2 is SYGVKD. Trimming stripped 3 bases from V and 0 bases from J, with 18 bases between. The CDR3 is made up of 18 amino acids.

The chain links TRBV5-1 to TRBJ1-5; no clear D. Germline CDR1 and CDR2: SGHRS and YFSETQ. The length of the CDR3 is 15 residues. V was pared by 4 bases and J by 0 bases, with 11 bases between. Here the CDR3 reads CASSPRPDSNQPQHF. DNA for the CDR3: TGCGCCAGCAGCCCCCGCCCAGATAGCAATCAGCCCCAGCATTTT. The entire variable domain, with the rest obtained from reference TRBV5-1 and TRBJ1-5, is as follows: KAGVTQTPRYLIKTRGQQVTLSCSPISGHRSVSWYQQTPGQGLQFLFEYFSETQRNKGNFPGRFSGRQFSNSRSEMNVSTLELGDSALYLCASSPRPDSNQPQHFGDGTRLSIL.

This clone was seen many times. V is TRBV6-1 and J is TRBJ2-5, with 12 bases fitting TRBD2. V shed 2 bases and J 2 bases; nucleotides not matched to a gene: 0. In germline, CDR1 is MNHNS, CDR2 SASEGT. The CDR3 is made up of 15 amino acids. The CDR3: CASSELAGGQETQYF. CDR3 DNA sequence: TGTGCCAGCAGTGAACTAGCGGGGGGGCAAGAGACCCAGTACTTC.

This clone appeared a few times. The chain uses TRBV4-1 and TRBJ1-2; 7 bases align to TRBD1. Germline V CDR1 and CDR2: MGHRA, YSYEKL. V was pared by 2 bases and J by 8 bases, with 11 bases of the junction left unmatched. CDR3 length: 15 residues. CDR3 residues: CASSQHGQDDEGYTF. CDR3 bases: TGCGCCAGCAGCCAACACGGACAGGACGACGAAGGCTACACCTTC.

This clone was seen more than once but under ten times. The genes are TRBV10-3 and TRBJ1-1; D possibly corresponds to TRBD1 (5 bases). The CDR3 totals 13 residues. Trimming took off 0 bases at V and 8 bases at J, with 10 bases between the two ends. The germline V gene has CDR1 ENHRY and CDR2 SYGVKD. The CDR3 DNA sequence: TGTGCCATCAGTGAGTCGCAGGGTGGGGAAGCTTTCTTT. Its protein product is CAISESQGGEAFF.

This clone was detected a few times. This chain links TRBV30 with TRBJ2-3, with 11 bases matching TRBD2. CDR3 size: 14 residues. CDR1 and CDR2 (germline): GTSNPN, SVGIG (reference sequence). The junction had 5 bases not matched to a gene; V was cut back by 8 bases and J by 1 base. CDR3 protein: CAGLLAGGTDTQYF. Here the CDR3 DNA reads TGTGCCGGATTACTAGCGGGAGGCACAGATACGCAGTATTTT. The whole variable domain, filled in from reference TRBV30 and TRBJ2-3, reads SQTIHQWPATLVQPVGSPLSLECTVEGTSNPNLYWYRQAAGRGLQLLFYSVGIGQISSEVPQNLSASRPQDRQFILSSKKLLLSDSGFYLCAGLLAGGTDTQYFGPGTRLTVL.

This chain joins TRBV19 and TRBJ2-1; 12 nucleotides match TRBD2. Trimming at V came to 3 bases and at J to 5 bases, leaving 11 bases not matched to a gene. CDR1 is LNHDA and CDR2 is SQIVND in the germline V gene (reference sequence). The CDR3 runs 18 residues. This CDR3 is CASSIRASGGAGNNEQFF. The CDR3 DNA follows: TGTGCCAGTAGTATTCGGGCTAGCGGGGGGGCGGGTAACAATGAGCAGTTCTTC.

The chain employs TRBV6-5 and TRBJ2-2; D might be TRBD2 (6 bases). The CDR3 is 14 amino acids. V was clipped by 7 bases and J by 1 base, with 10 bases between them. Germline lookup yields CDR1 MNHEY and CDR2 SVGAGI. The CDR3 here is CASNSGRNTGELFF. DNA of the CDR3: TGTGCCAGCAACAGCGGGCGGAACACCGGGGAGCTGTTTTTT.

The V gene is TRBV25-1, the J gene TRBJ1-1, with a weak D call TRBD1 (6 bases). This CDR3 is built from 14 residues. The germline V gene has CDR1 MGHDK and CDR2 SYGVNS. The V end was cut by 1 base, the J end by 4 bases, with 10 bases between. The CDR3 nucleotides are TGTGCCAGCAGTGAATCACAGGGTGGCACTGAAGCTTTCTTT. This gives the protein CASSESQGGTEAFF.

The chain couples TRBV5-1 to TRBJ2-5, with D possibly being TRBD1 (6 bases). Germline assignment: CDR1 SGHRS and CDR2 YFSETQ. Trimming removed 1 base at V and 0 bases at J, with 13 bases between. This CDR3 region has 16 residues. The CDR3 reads CASSLNGQKYQETQYF. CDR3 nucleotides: TGCGCCAGCAGCTTGAACGGACAGAAATACCAAGAGACCCAGTACTTC.

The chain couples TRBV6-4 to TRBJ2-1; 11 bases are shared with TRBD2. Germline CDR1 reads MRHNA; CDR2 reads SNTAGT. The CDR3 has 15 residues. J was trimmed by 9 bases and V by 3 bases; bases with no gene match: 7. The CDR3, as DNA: TGTGCCAGCAGTGAGATTAGCGGGGGGGCCGGTGAGCAGTTCTTC. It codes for CASSEISGGAGEQFF.

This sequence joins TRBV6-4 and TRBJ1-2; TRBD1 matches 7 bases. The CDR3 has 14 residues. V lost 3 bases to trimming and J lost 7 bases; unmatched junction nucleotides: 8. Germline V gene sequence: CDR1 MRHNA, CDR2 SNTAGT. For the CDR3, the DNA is TGTGCCAGCAGTGATTCCAGGGGGTCCGGTGGCTACACCTTC. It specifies CASSDSRGSGGYTF.